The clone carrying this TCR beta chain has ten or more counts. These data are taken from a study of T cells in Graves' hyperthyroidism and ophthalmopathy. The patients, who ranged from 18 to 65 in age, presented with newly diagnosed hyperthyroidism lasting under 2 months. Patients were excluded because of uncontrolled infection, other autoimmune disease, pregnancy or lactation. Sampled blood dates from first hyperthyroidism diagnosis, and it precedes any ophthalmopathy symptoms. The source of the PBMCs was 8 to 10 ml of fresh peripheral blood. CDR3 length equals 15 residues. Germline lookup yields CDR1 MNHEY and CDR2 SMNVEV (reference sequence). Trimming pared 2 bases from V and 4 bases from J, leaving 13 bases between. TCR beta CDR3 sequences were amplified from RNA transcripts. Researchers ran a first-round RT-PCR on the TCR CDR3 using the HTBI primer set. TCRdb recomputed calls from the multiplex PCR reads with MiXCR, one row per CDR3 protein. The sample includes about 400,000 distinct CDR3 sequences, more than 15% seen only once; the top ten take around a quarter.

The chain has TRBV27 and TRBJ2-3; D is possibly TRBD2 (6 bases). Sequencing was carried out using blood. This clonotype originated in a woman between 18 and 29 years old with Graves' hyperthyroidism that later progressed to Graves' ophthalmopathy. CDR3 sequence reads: CASSLVGGGPDTQYF. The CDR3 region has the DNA TGTGCCAGCAGTTTAGTGGGAGGAGGGCCAGATACGCAGTATTTT.